This entry describes one TCR beta chain. The antigen remains undetermined. The sample comes from a study of shared clonotypes between healthy human individuals. Overall study findings and caveats: Sampling involved blood alone; tissue repertoires likely differ. Sorted-subset sequencing was shown by rarefaction to be incomplete despite large depth.

As handled by the study authors: Junction-only immunoSEQ sequences carried no quality scores, so filtering differed. Sequenced by immunoSEQ multiplex PCR; TCRdb stores in-frame clones only, minus some. The DNA gave D and trimming, while V, J and clone size come from that table. The sample gives over 2 million clones, 92% of which show up once; roughly 0.34% is in the top ten. V was pared by 1 base and J by 0 bases, with 6 bases between. The CDR3 length is 15 residues. Looked up from germline, CDR1 is LNHNV and CDR2 is YYDKDF (reference sequence). Division of CD4+ cells produced a CD45RA+ naive subset and a CD45RA-negative memory subset.

The chain recombines TRBV15 with TRBJ1-4, with D uncertain. The specimen was naive CD4+ T cells from PBMCs. Subset of the sample: CD45RA+ positively selected. The sequence was obtained from a man aged 18-30 years in good health. Some clones in this sample may be carry-over from other donors' samples. In nucleotides, the CDR3 is TGTGCCACCAGCAGAGTGCAGGCAACTAATGAAAAACTGTTTTTT. Translating it yields CATSRVQATNEKLFF.